Shown below are 25 T cell receptor beta chains from a single sample sequenced in a study of identifying expanded T cells in peripheral blood. Sequencing was performed with immunoSEQ multiplex PCR; in TCRdb, only in-frame clones are kept and a portion is missing. The sample has approximately 79,000 clones, roughly 90% seen once. The sequenced material came from blood. The receptors shown here come from a person aged 18 to 70 in good health.

J is TRBJ2-3 and V is TRBV29-1; 14 bases match TRBD2. The CDR3 consists of 18 residues. Looked up from germline, CDR1 is SQVTM and CDR2 is ANQGSEA. Trimming took 7 bases from V and 3 from J; bases not matched to a gene: 15. This chain's CDR3 is CSGTGTSGSPWRTDTQYF. The CDR3 nucleotides are TGCAGCGGGACGGGGACTAGCGGGAGTCCGTGGAGGACAGATACGCAGTATTTT.

The V call is TRBV29-1, the J call TRBJ1-4, with 7 bases matching TRBD1. Germline CDR1 is SQVTM and CDR2 is ANQGSEA. The CDR3 is 12 residues long. The V and J ends lost 4 bases and 7 bases, in that order; junction bases with no gene match: 3. DNA of the CDR3: TGCAGCGTTGGACAGGGAGGTGAAAAACTGTTTTTT. It encodes CSVGQGGEKLFF.

The chain combines TRBV5-5 with TRBJ1-5, with D hard to call. Trimming removed 5 bases at V and 1 base at J, with 10 bases between. The CDR3 runs to 14 residues. From germline, CDR1 is SGHKS and CDR2 YYEKEE (reference sequence). CDR3 nucleotide sequence: TGTGCCAGCAGTCTTCAGATAAGCAATCAGCCCCAGCATTTT. Its protein is CASSLQISNQPQHF.

This clone was picked up one time. The chain combines TRBV9 with TRBJ2-1, with 7 bases that match TRBD2. From germline, CDR1 is SGDLS and CDR2 YYNGEE. J was trimmed by 10 bases and V by 2 bases; bases with no gene match: 12. This CDR3 comprises 15 residues. DNA for the CDR3: TGTGCCAGCAGCGTTTCCGGGACTGGACTAGGGGAGCAGTTCTTC. Its translation: CASSVSGTGLGEQFF. The variable domain in full, completed from reference TRBV9 and TRBJ2-1, reads DSGVTQTPKHLITATGQRVTLRCSPRSGDLSVYWYQQSLDQGLQFLIQYYNGEERAKGNILERFSAQQFPDLHSELNLSSLELGDSALYFCASSVSGTGLGEQFFGPGTRLTVL.

The chain employs TRBV4-1 and TRBJ1-4; tentatively, D is TRBD1 (5 bases). Germline V gives CDR1 MGHRA, CDR2 YSYEKL. V lost 6 bases and J lost 6, with 8 bases in between. The CDR3 has 12 residues. Here the CDR3 DNA reads TGCGCCAGCAGGGGGGGGGATGAAAAACTGTTTTTT. Translation: CASRGGDEKLFF.

The J gene is TRBJ2-1, the V gene TRBV2; TRBD2 matches 11 bases. Germline V gene data show CDR1 as SNHLY and CDR2 as FYNNEI. CDR3 size: 15 residues. Trimming took 5 bases from V and 8 from J; bases not matched to a gene: 8. CDR3 protein: CASSRLAGGRDEQFF. In DNA, the CDR3 is TGTGCCAGCAGTCGCCTAGCGGGAGGTCGAGATGAGCAGTTCTTC.

The chain carries TRBV11-3 and TRBJ2-7; 8 bases are shared with TRBD1. The CDR3 contains 13 residues. Germline V gene data show CDR1 as SGHNT and CDR2 as YENEEA. The J segment lost 3 bases and the V segment lost 5 bases, leaving 3 bases of the junction unmatched. In DNA form, the CDR3 reads TGTGCCAGCAGCGTCGGACAGGGCTACGAGCAGTACTTC. Translation gives CASSVGQGYEQYF.

CDR3 residues: CASSDWETQYF. The CDR3 nucleotides read TGCGCCAGCAGTGATTGGGAGACCCAGTACTTC. The chain couples TRBV10-1 to TRBJ2-5; D remains ambiguous. V shed 3 bases and J shed 5 bases, with 4 bases lying between them. Germline lookup yields CDR1 WNHNN and CDR2 SYGVQD (reference sequence). This CDR3 is 11 amino acids long.

This clone occurred a few times. V gene TRBV7-2 combines with J gene TRBJ2-1, with 13 bases identical to TRBD2. The CDR3 consists of 16 residues. From germline, CDR1 is SGHTA and CDR2 FQGNSA. V gave up 5 bases and J gave up 10 bases; unmatched junction bases: 11. The CDR3 loop is CASSPTSGGPREEQFF. The CDR3 bases are TGTGCCAGCAGCCCGACTAGCGGGGGGCCCAGGGAAGAGCAGTTCTTC.

The gene calls are TRBV19 and TRBJ2-7, with D possibly TRBD1 on 6 matching bases. The V gene lost 3 bases and the J gene lost 3 bases, with 9 bases spanning the gap. The CDR3 length is 13 residues. CDR1 and CDR2 (germline): LNHDA, SQIVND (reference sequence). The CDR3 DNA reads as TGTGCCAGTAGTATGACAGGACACTACGAGCAGTACTTC. Its protein product is CASSMTGHYEQYF.

V is TRBV5-4 and J is TRBJ1-2; D gene uncertain. Trimming removed 0 bases at V and 4 bases at J, with 10 bases between. CDR1 and CDR2 (germline): SGHNT, YYREEE (reference sequence). The CDR3 sequence is 14 residues long. The CDR3 here is CASSLASGSYGYTF. The CDR3 nucleotides are TGTGCCAGCAGCTTGGCCTCTGGGTCCTATGGCTACACCTTC.

This chain uses TRBV9 with TRBJ2-2; D is unresolved. The germline V gene has CDR1 SGDLS and CDR2 YYNGEE. Trimming pared 0 bases from V and 1 base from J, leaving 7 bases between. The CDR3 totals 15 residues. The CDR3 here is CASSVEPQNTGELFF. CDR3 nucleotides: TGTGCCAGCAGCGTAGAGCCCCAGAACACCGGGGAGCTGTTTTTT. The variable domain in full, completed from reference TRBV9 and TRBJ2-2, reads DSGVTQTPKHLITATGQRVTLRCSPRSGDLSVYWYQQSLDQGLQFLIQYYNGEERAKGNILERFSAQQFPDLHSELNLSSLELGDSALYFCASSVEPQNTGELFFGEGSRLTVL.

This clone turned up a few times. The chain is built from TRBV27 and TRBJ1-6; D possibly corresponds to TRBD1 (5 bases). Trimming took off 3 bases at V and 9 bases at J, with 9 bases between the two ends. This CDR3 has 13 residues. From germline, CDR1 is MNHEY and CDR2 SMNVEV (reference sequence). CDR3 sequence (DNA): TGTGCCAGCAGTTTCAGGGAGGGTTCACCCCTCCACTTT. Its protein product is CASSFREGSPLHF.

The genes are TRBV9 and TRBJ2-1; the D is unclear. The V and J ends lost 0 bases and 7 bases respectively, with 11 bases between them. The length of the CDR3 is 14 residues. Looked up from germline, CDR1 is SGDLS and CDR2 is YYNGEE. CDR3 DNA sequence: TGTGCCAGCAGCGTAGGAGGCATTCTGAATGAGCAGTTCTTC. Translating gives CASSVGGILNEQFF.

The genes are TRBV14 and TRBJ1-4; 8 bases line up with TRBD1. V shed 3 bases, J shed 5 bases, and the junction held 8 bases outside the gene matches. The length of the CDR3 is 16 residues. Germline V gene data show CDR1 as SGHDN and CDR2 as FVKESK. CDR3 sequence reads: CASSQSRDRRNEKLFF. The CDR3 bases are TGTGCCAGCAGCCAGTCCCGGGACAGGCGGAATGAAAAACTGTTTTTT.

The V gene is TRBV5-1, the J gene TRBJ2-7, with TRBD1 matching over 8 bases. Germline V gene lookup returns CDR1 SGHRS and CDR2 YFSETQ. With 0 bases clipped from V and 5 bases from J, the junction kept 7 bases outside the gene matches. This CDR3 spans 15 amino acids. Here the CDR3 DNA reads TGCGCCAGCAGCTTGGCGTCAGGGGGCTTCGACGAGCAGTACTTC. Its translation is CASSLASGGFDEQYF.

The V and J genes are TRBV7-2 and TRBJ1-1, with D possibly TRBD1 on 6 matching bases. CDR3 length: 17 amino acids. Germline V gene sequence: CDR1 SGHTA, CDR2 FQGNSA. V lost 5 bases and J 4 bases, leaving 23 bases between the germline ends. CDR3 sequence reads: CASSRKALAGTSTEAFF. Here the CDR3 DNA reads TGTGCCAGCAGCCGGAAGGCCCTGGCAGGGACAAGCACTGAAGCTTTCTTT.

The chain carries TRBV5-6 and TRBJ2-7; weak D call: TRBD1 (5 bases). Per the germline V gene, CDR1 is SGHDT and CDR2 is YYEEEE. This CDR3 comprises 15 residues. Trimming cost V 4 bases and J 4 bases, with 18 bases left between them. The CDR3 sequence: CASSPQDISAYEQYF. CDR3 in DNA: TGTGCCAGCAGCCCCCAGGACATCAGCGCGTACGAGCAGTACTTC.

The chain combines TRBV6-5 with TRBJ1-5; 7 nucleotides match TRBD1. This CDR3 is built from 15 residues. V shed 6 bases and J 0 bases; nucleotides not matched to a gene: 5. Per the germline V gene, CDR1 is MNHEY and CDR2 is SVGAGI. CDR3 region: CASSVTGYSNQPQHF. CDR3 coding DNA: TGTGCCAGCAGCGTGACAGGGTATAGCAATCAGCCCCAGCATTTT.

J is TRBJ2-7 and V is TRBV5-1, with 9 bases matching TRBD1. Germline CDR1 SGHRS, CDR2 YFSETQ. This CDR3 is built from 13 residues. V dropped 7 bases and J dropped 6; count of bases not matched to a gene: 8. Here the CDR3 reads CASFRDRDSEQYF. CDR3 sequence (DNA): TGCGCCAGCTTCCGGGACAGGGATTCCGAGCAGTACTTC.

This chain uses TRBV2 with TRBJ1-1; 7 positions match TRBD1. The germline V gene encodes CDR1 SNHLY and CDR2 FYNNEI. J was trimmed by 5 bases and V by 6 bases; bases with no gene match: 9. The CDR3 spans 14 residues. The CDR3 DNA reads as TGTGCCAGCAGAGGCTCAGGGGGTTGGACTGAAGCTTTCTTT. It encodes CASRGSGGWTEAFF.

V is TRBV10-3 and J is TRBJ2-2; D is unclear. The CDR3 covers 13 residues. The germline V and J ends were trimmed by 6 bases and 4 bases, with 9 bases remaining between them. Germline V CDR1 and CDR2: ENHRY, SYGVKD. This CDR3 reads CAIRTVGTGELFF. The CDR3 DNA sequence: TGTGCCATCAGGACGGTAGGCACCGGGGAGCTGTTTTTT.

The V gene is TRBV2, the J gene TRBJ1-5; D unclear. CDR1 is SNHLY and CDR2 is FYNNEI in the germline V gene. The V and J ends lost 5 bases and 1 base respectively, with 12 bases between them. This CDR3 contains 15 residues. CDR3 amino acids: CASSSSLGSNQPQHF. The DNA of the CDR3 is TGTGCCAGCAGTTCCTCCTTGGGGAGCAATCAGCCCCAGCATTTT. Complete variable domain (other parts from reference TRBV2 and TRBJ1-5): EPEVTQTPSHQVTQMGQEVILRCVPISNHLYFYWYRQILGQKVEFLVSFYNNEISEKSEIFDDQFSVERPDGSNFTLKIRSTKLEDSAMYFCASSSSLGSNQPQHFGDGTRLSIL.

The chain is built from TRBV6-5 and TRBJ2-1, with D hard to call. The CDR3 totals 11 residues. CDR1 and CDR2 from the germline V gene are MNHEY and SVGAGI. Trimming cost V 4 bases and J 10 bases, with 8 bases left between them. The chain's CDR3 is CASSSGSEQFF. The DNA for the CDR3 is TGTGCCAGCAGTTCCGGGTCAGAGCAGTTCTTC.

V usage is TRBV15 and J usage is TRBJ2-2; 12 bases fit TRBD2. CDR3 length equals 17 residues. The V gene end was trimmed by 4 bases and the J gene end by 4 bases; junction bases not matched to a gene: 7. In germline, CDR1 is LNHNV, CDR2 YYDKDF (reference sequence). The CDR3 reads CATSTWTSGAITGELFF. CDR3 bases: TGTGCCACCAGCACATGGACTAGCGGGGCGATCACCGGGGAGCTGTTTTTT.